One T cell receptor (beta chain) is described in this entry. This entry belongs to a study of blood T cell repertoires in COVID-19. Germline CDR1 reads KGHSH; CDR2 reads LQKENI. Trimming took 3 bases from V and 2 from J, leaving 15 bases between them. CDR3 length equals 16 residues. Measured with immunoSEQ multiplex PCR; TCRdb has only the in-frame clones, and not every one. In the table there are under 150,000 clones, 85% of which are singletons. This receptor was identified in a man older than 75 with acute or convalescent COVID-19. This chain uses TRBV18 with TRBJ2-3, with D possibly being TRBD1 (6 bases). Sequences were obtained from peripheral blood. The CDR3 coding sequence is TGTGCCAGCTCACCCACAGGGTTGGGGTCCACAGATACGCAGTATTTT. It specifies CASSPTGLGSTDTQYF.